This is a list of T cell receptor beta chains from one sample in a study of T cells in Graves' hyperthyroidism and ophthalmopathy. A single record per CDR3 protein comes from TCRdb applying MiXCR to the multiplex PCR reads. The top ten clones hold less than 65% of a sample with 300,000 or so distinct CDR3 sequences, roughly 20% of them seen once. Input material: blood. The receptors shown here come from a woman aged 50 to 60 with Graves' hyperthyroidism. The CDR3 runs from the conserved cysteine through the conserved F or W. A D gene is named only where the DNA matches it firmly. Not all rows give a size; the values are once, few, many and, for expanded clones, a class.

cdr3_length,j_call,v_call,clone_size,d_call,cdr3_aa,cdr3_nt
12,TRBJ1-1,TRBV7-2,NA,NA,CASSFASTEAFF,TGTGCCAGCAGCTTCGCATCCACTGAAGCTTTCTTT
13,TRBJ2-7,TRBV11-3,NA,NA,CASSSSSLPEQYF,TGTGCCAGCAGCTCTTCCTCGCTGCCCGAGCAGTACTTC
16,TRBJ2-3,TRBV25-1,many,TRBD2,CASSESRTSATDTQYF,TGTGCCAGCAGTGAATCTAGGACTAGCGCCACAGATACGCAGTATTTT
16,TRBJ2-7,TRBV7-9,many,NA,CASSDTGTADSYEQYF,TGTGCCAGCAGCGATACCGGGACCGCAGACTCCTACGAGCAGTACTTC
14,TRBJ2-1,TRBV7-2,once,NA,CASSNEELGNEQFF,TGTGCCAGCAGCAACGAAGAACTAGGCAATGAGCAGTTCTTC
16,TRBJ1-5,TRBV10-3,many,NA,CAISESSLTVGQPQHF,TGTGCCATCAGTGAGTCGAGTTTGACTGTTGGTCAGCCCCAGCATTTT
14,TRBJ1-2,TRBV19,once,NA,CASSLTGINYGYTF,TGTGCCAGTAGTCTTACGGGTATTAACTATGGCTACACCTTC
14,TRBJ2-3,TRBV20-1,NA,TRBD2,CSARSGASTDTQYF,TGCAGTGCTAGAAGCGGGGCTAGCACAGATACGCAGTATTTT
18,TRBJ2-5,TRBV7-2,few,TRBD2,CASSLDSGLAGGRETQYF,TGTGCCAGCAGCTTAGATTCGGGACTAGCGGGGGGGCGTGAGACCCAGTACTTC
12,TRBJ2-7,TRBV2,NA,TRBD1,CASSANRGEQYF,TGTGCCAGCAGTGCAAACAGGGGCGAGCAGTACTTC
13,TRBJ2-7,TRBV25-1,NA,NA,CASSEYVTGEQYF,TGTGCCAGCAGTGAATATGTTACGGGCGAGCAGTACTTC
15,TRBJ2-1,TRBV2,few,TRBD1,CASSPDRGRHNEQFF,TGTGCCAGCAGCCCCGACAGGGGGCGTCATAATGAGCAGTTCTTC
15,TRBJ2-6,TRBV20-1,NA,TRBD1,CSATDRGPGANVLTF,TGCAGTGCAACCGACAGGGGCCCTGGGGCCAACGTCCTGACTTTC
14,TRBJ1-2,TRBV30,many,NA,CAWSPTVWTPSYTF,TGTGCCTGGAGTCCAACAGTGTGGACGCCGAGCTACACCTTC
16,TRBJ1-2,TRBV19,few,TRBD1,CASSSPGTGVYYGYTF,TGTGCCAGTAGTAGTCCCGGGACAGGGGTTTACTATGGCTACACCTTC
14,TRBJ2-3,TRBV20-1,many,TRBD1,CSARVGQGTDTQYF,TGCAGTGCTAGAGTTGGACAGGGCACAGATACGCAGTATTTT
15,TRBJ2-4,TRBV5-1,many,NA,CASRLDGGGGNIQYF,TGCGCCAGCAGATTGGACGGTGGGGGCGGAAACATTCAGTACTTC
15,TRBJ2-7,TRBV6-2/TRBV6-3,many,TRBD1,CASSYSGTGTDEQYF,TGTGCCAGCAGTTACTCGGGGACAGGGACCGACGAGCAGTACTTC
17,TRBJ2-1,TRBV14,NA,TRBD1,CASSQDTHRDRGREQFF,TGTGCCAGCAGCCAAGATACCCACCGGGACAGGGGGCGTGAGCAGTTCTTC
12,TRBJ1-1,TRBV7-9,few,NA,CASSSSNTEAFF,TGTGCCAGCAGCTCTTCGAACACTGAAGCTTTCTTT
14,TRBJ1-4,TRBV28,NA,NA,CASSPLQRGEKLFF,TGTGCCAGCAGCCCCCTTCAGCGAGGGGAAAAACTGTTTTTT
15,TRBJ1-2,TRBV4-1,few,TRBD1,CASSQDLGQGHGYTF,TGCGCCAGCAGCCAAGATCTTGGACAGGGACATGGCTACACCTTC
14,TRBJ2-5,TRBV28,many,TRBD2,CASESSGFQETQYF,TGTGCCAGCGAGTCTAGCGGCTTCCAAGAGACCCAGTACTTC
15,TRBJ2-7,TRBV6-2/TRBV6-3,NA,TRBD1,CASSYDTGVTYEQYF,TGTGCCAGCAGTTACGATACAGGGGTAACCTACGAGCAGTACTTC
14,TRBJ1-1,TRBV7-9,many,TRBD1,CASSFGTGVPEAFF,TGTGCCAGCAGCTTCGGGACAGGGGTTCCTGAAGCTTTCTTT
13,TRBJ1-4,TRBV10-2,few,NA,CASSPQGSEKLFF,TGCGCCAGCAGCCCACAGGGAAGTGAAAAACTGTTTTTT
14,TRBJ1-1,TRBV6-2/TRBV6-3,NA,NA,CASTREGRDTEAFF,TGTGCCAGCACTCGGGAGGGGAGGGACACTGAAGCTTTCTTT
15,TRBJ2-2,TRBV4-1,NA,NA,CASSHTGLASGELFF,TGCGCCAGCAGCCATACGGGCCTAGCATCAGGGGAGCTGTTTTTT
16,TRBJ2-6,TRBV4-1,NA,NA,CASSQARSSGANVLTF,TGCGCCAGCAGCCAAGCGAGGAGCTCTGGGGCCAACGTCCTGACTTTC
15,TRBJ2-7,TRBV6-1,NA,NA,CASSEGQGLPWEQYF,TGTGCCAGCAGTGAAGGACAAGGCCTCCCCTGGGAGCAGTACTTC
16,TRBJ2-2,TRBV5-6,NA,NA,CASSLEDTVNTGELFF,TGTGCCAGCAGCTTGGAGGACACAGTGAACACCGGGGAGCTGTTTTTT
13,TRBJ2-7,TRBV5-1,NA,TRBD1,CASSWDSRGEQYF,TGTGCCAGCAGCTGGGACAGCAGAGGAGAGCAGTACTTC
14,TRBJ1-1,TRBV30,many,TRBD1,CAWRARQGTTEAFF,TGTGCCTGGAGAGCCCGACAGGGAACCACTGAAGCTTTCTTT
16,TRBJ1-6,TRBV4-1,few,TRBD1,CASSHATGGRGSPLHF,TGCGCCAGCAGCCATGCTACAGGGGGCAGGGGTTCACCCCTCCACTTT
15,TRBJ2-7,TRBV6-1,NA,TRBD1,CASKIGTGSSYEQYF,TGTGCCAGCAAAATAGGGACAGGGAGCTCCTACGAGCAGTACTTC
16,TRBJ2-5,TRBV7-2,many,NA,CASSPRDLAGQETQYF,TGTGCCAGCAGCCCCCGGGACTTGGCAGGGCAAGAGACCCAGTACTTC
15,TRBJ2-7,TRBV5-1,many,NA,CASSLEADSPYEQYF,TGCGCCAGCAGCTTGGAGGCGGATTCTCCCTACGAGCAGTACTTC
15,TRBJ2-2,TRBV25-1,few,TRBD2,CASSDSGRSTGELCF,TGTGCCAGCAGTGACAGCGGGAGAAGCACCGGGGAGCTGTGTTTT
19,TRBJ2-3,TRBV27,many,TRBD2,CASSPDRASSGRGADTQYF,TGTGCCAGCAGCCCAGACAGGGCCTCTAGCGGGAGAGGAGCAGATACGCAGTATTTT
13,TRBJ1-1,TRBV10-3,NA,TRBD1,CAIRSDRVNEAFF,TGTGCCATCAGGTCGGACAGGGTTAATGAAGCTTTCTTT
14,TRBJ2-3,TRBV20-1,NA,NA,CSARNPGATDTQYF,TGCAGTGCTAGAAATCCGGGGGCGACAGATACGCAGTATTTT
15,TRBJ2-1,TRBV7-3,NA,TRBD2,CASSLNSGRGYEQFF,TGTGCCAGCAGCTTAAACAGCGGGAGGGGGTATGAGCAGTTCTTC
14,TRBJ2-4,TRBV12-3/TRBV12-4,many,NA,CASSLEGEMDIQYF,TGTGCCAGCAGTTTAGAGGGGGAGATGGACATTCAGTACTTC
15,TRBJ2-4,TRBV7-9,many,TRBD2,CASSLGAGAGNIQYF,TGTGCCAGCAGCTTAGGAGCGGGGGCGGGGAACATTCAGTACTTC
15,TRBJ1-4,TRBV28,NA,TRBD1,CASSSTGELDEKLFF,TGTGCCAGCAGTTCGACAGGGGAGTTAGATGAAAAACTGTTTTTT
14,TRBJ2-1,TRBV18,many,NA,CASSPGQAGGEQFF,TGTGCCAGCTCACCGGGACAGGCGGGAGGTGAGCAGTTCTTC
21,TRBJ2-1,TRBV11-2,many,TRBD2,CASSLDPVSGLAGGPLNEQFF,TGTGCCAGCAGCTTAGATCCCGTCTCGGGACTAGCGGGGGGGCCCTTAAATGAGCAGTTCTTC
14,TRBJ1-4,TRBV6-2/TRBV6-3,few,NA,CASSYQTRNEKLFF,TGTGCCAGCAGTTACCAGACCCGGAATGAAAAACTGTTTTTT